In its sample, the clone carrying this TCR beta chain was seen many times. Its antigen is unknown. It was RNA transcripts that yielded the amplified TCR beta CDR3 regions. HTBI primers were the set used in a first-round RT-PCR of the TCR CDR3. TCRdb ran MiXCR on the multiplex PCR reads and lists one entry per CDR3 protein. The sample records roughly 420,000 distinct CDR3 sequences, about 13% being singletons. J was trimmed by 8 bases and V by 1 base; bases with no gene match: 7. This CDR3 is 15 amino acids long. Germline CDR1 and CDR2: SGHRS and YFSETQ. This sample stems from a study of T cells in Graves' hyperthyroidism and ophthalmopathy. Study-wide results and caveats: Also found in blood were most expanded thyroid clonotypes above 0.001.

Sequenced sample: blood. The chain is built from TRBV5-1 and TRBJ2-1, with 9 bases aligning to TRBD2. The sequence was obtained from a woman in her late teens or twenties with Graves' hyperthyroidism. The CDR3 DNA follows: TGCGCCAGCAGCTTGTCCGCGGGAGGGTGGGATGAGCAGTTCTTC. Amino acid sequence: CASSLSAGGWDEQFF.